This T cell receptor beta chain was retrieved from a study of immune cell composition in non-small cell lung cancer. The data were produced by immunoSEQ multiplex PCR, yet TCRdb's version contains in-frame clones alone and is incomplete. Here the sample spans roughly 1,400 clones, roughly 64% being singletons. CDR3 size: 13 residues. Germline lookup yields CDR1 MNHEY and CDR2 SMNVEV (reference sequence). The V end lost 5 bases, the J end lost 5 bases, and 13 bases lay between the germline ends. This clone came up once. Normal lung sampling was at least 3 cm from the tumour, as distant as possible. Template was genomic DNA from frozen, unsorted single-cell suspensions.

The sample taken for sequencing was non-adjacent lung tissue. The rearrangement joins TRBV27 to TRBJ2-7; TRBD2 might be the D (5 bases). The receptor was isolated from a human donor with non-small cell lung cancer. As DNA, the CDR3 is TGTGCCAGCAGTCAAACTAGTCGGAACGAGCAGTACTTC. Translated, it gives CASSQTSRNEQYF.